The subject of this entry is one T cell receptor (beta chain). Its target is not known. The sample has other DNA sequences that encode this CDR3 too. Regarding time point: first of two pre-therapy site-matched biopsies two to three months apart. Genomic DNA template from tumor biopsies or peripheral blood, about 616 ng to 6,500 ng input. The sample is drawn from a study of T cells in tumors after PD-1 blockade. Points from the study as a whole: After therapy, most expanded exhausted CD8+ clones were absent pre-treatment, suggesting clonal replacement. Peripheral recruitment is suggested, as some novel exhausted tumor clones were in pre-treatment blood.

Trimming removed 2 bases at V and 8 bases at J, with 13 bases between. CDR3 size: 13 residues. Germline-derived CDR1 and CDR2 are SGHRS and YFSETQ. Here immunoSEQ multiplex PCR was the method, and the copy in TCRdb shows in-frame clones only, minus some. The sample has 4,000 to 5,000 clones, less than 75% seen once. The TCR comes from a human donor with basal cell carcinoma. The sequenced sample was tumor tissue, obtained before anti-PD-1 treatment. The genes are TRBV5-1 and TRBJ1-2, with a weak D call TRBD1 (5 bases). CDR3 in amino acids: CASSFDREGGYTF. The CDR3, as DNA: TGCGCCAGCAGCTTCGACAGAGAGGGCGGCTACACCTTC.